These 17 T cell receptor beta chains originate from one sample sequenced in a study of shared clonotypes between healthy human individuals. Clones were sequenced by immunoSEQ multiplex PCR, and TCRdb holds only the in-frame ones, with some missing. The sample yields about half a million clones, around 73% seen once. Sequencing was performed on PBMCs. The receptors shown here come from a middle-aged woman in good health. Some clones in this sample may be carry-over from other donors' samples.

Many counts were recorded for this clone. CDR3 sequence: CASSISGALTETQYF. In DNA, the CDR3 is TGTGCCAGCAGCATCTCCGGGGCCCTAACTGAGACCCAGTACTTC. The gene calls are TRBV9 and TRBJ2-5; tentatively, D is TRBD1 or TRBD2 (5 bases each). Germline V gene sequence: CDR1 SGDLS, CDR2 YYNGEE. Trimming removed 4 bases at V and 5 bases at J, with 18 bases between. The CDR3 sequence is 15 residues long.

The chain uses TRBV30 and TRBJ1-2; maybe TRBD1 (5 bases). CDR3 size: 12 residues. Germline values: CDR1 GTSNPN, CDR2 SVGIG (reference sequence). V gave up 0 bases and J gave up 6 bases, with 8 bases separating them. The CDR3 protein is CAWSVGADGYTF. The CDR3 DNA follows: TGTGCCTGGAGTGTTGGGGCAGATGGCTACACCTTC. The full variable domain, in which reference TRBV30 and TRBJ1-2 provide the parts outside the CDR3, is SQTIHQWPATLVQPVGSPLSLECTVEGTSNPNLYWYRQAAGRGLQLLFYSVGIGQISSEVPQNLSASRPQDRQFILSSKKLLLSDSGFYLCAWSVGADGYTFGSGTRLTVV.

This chain uses TRBV29-1 with TRBJ1-2; 7 bases match TRBD1. CDR3 length: 12 residues. The germline V gene has CDR1 SQVTM and CDR2 ANQGSEA. V lost 8 bases and J lost 8; bases outside the gene matches: 11. The CDR3 loop reads CSLSRDRYGYTF. The CDR3 nucleotides are TGCAGCCTATCCCGGGACAGATACGGCTACACCTTC.

CDR3 in DNA: TGCAGCGTTGACGAGCGGGAGGGCCTCTACAATGAGCAGTTCTTC. Translation gives CSVDEREGLYNEQFF. This chain joins TRBV29-1 and TRBJ2-1, with TRBD2 identical over 10 bases. The CDR3 sequence is 15 residues long. V shed 3 bases, J shed 3 bases, and the junction held 5 bases outside the gene matches. Germline CDR1 SQVTM, CDR2 ANQGSEA.

The V gene is TRBV10-3, the J gene TRBJ1-5, with D perhaps TRBD1 (5 bases). This CDR3 contains 15 residues. Germline-derived CDR1 and CDR2 are ENHRY and SYGVKD. The V end lost 2 bases, the J end lost 2 bases, and 10 bases lay between the germline ends. The CDR3 region has the DNA TGTGCCATCAGTGAGGTGGTAGGGGGCAATCAGCCCCAGCATTTT. Translated, it gives CAISEVVGGNQPQHF.

In regard to this clone: Other DNA variants within this sample encode the same CDR3. The chain links TRBV30 to TRBJ2-4, with D perhaps matching TRBD1 or TRBD2 (6 bases each). Germline-derived CDR1 and CDR2 are GTSNPN and SVGIG (reference sequence). The V and J ends lost 0 bases and 5 bases respectively, with 11 bases between them. This CDR3 is 14 amino acids long. The CDR3 bases are TGTGCCTGGAGTGTACGGGGGCTCGAAAACATTCAGTACTTC. Amino acid sequence: CAWSVRGLENIQYF.

This clone was seen a single time. The chain uses TRBV18 and TRBJ2-7, with TRBD2 matching 7 bases. In germline, CDR1 is KGHSH, CDR2 LQKENI. With 1 base clipped from V and 0 bases from J, the junction kept 3 bases outside the gene matches. This CDR3 spans 15 amino acids. CDR3 sequence reads: CASSPRSGNSYEQYF. Here the CDR3 DNA reads TGTGCCAGCTCACCACGGAGCGGGAACTCCTACGAGCAGTACTTC.

The V gene is TRBV29-1, the J gene TRBJ1-2; no reliable D call. Per germline, CDR1 SQVTM and CDR2 ANQGSEA. The CDR3 runs 14 residues. With 1 base removed from V and 7 bases from J, the gap between germline ends came to 16 bases. The CDR3 DNA reads TGCAGCGTTGAAGGGGAACTCACCGGGCCTGGCTACACCTTC. Its protein is CSVEGELTGPGYTF.

V and J are TRBV7-9 and TRBJ2-7, with D possibly being TRBD2 (6 bases). The length of the CDR3 is 14 residues. Trimming pared 6 bases from V and 0 bases from J, leaving 12 bases between. Germline V lookup: CDR1 SEHNR, CDR2 FQNEAQ (reference sequence). CDR3 loop: CASRGGGSSYEQYF. The CDR3 coding sequence is TGTGCCAGCAGGGGAGGCGGTAGCTCCTACGAGCAGTACTTC.

The chain is built from TRBV6-5 and TRBJ1-1, with a possible D match to TRBD1 (5 bases). Germline CDR1 is MNHEY and CDR2 is SVGAGI. Trimming pared 2 bases from V and 3 bases from J, leaving 10 bases between. The CDR3 is 14 residues long. This CDR3 reads CASSYGVGDTEAFF. The CDR3 bases are TGTGCCAGCAGTTACGGGGTAGGGGACACTGAAGCTTTCTTT.

This clone appeared once. In DNA form, the CDR3 reads TGTGCCACCAGCAGTAATTATCTCGAGCAGTACTTC. Its translation is CATSSNYLEQYF. The gene calls are TRBV15 and TRBJ2-7, with unresolved D. The germline gives CDR1 LNHNV, CDR2 YYDKDF (reference sequence). V lost 3 bases, J lost 6 bases, and 9 bases lay in between. The CDR3 consists of 12 residues.

J is TRBJ1-1 and V is TRBV2; D possibly corresponds to TRBD1 (5 bases). V was cut by 6 bases and J by 8 bases, with 10 bases left in between. The germline V gene has CDR1 SNHLY and CDR2 FYNNEI. The CDR3 spans 11 residues. The CDR3 region is CASSLTVEAFF. DNA of the CDR3: TGTGCCAGCAGCTTGACAGTAGAAGCTTTCTTT.

The chain is built from TRBV11-2 and TRBJ1-3, with 9 nucleotides matching TRBD1. Germline CDR1 reads SGHAT; CDR2 reads FQNNGV. The CDR3 spans 15 residues. V lost 8 bases, J lost 6 bases, and 11 bases stayed unmatched. DNA for the CDR3: TGTGCCAGCGGTCGAACAGGGGGCCAGCCAAACACCATATATTTT. This encodes CASGRTGGQPNTIYF.

The chain links TRBV5-4 to TRBJ1-4, with a possible D match to TRBD1 (5 bases). The CDR3 consists of 14 residues. V lost 2 bases, J lost 3 bases, and 8 bases lay in between. Germline V lookup: CDR1 SGHNT, CDR2 YYREEE (reference sequence). CDR3 protein: CASSFQGPNEKLFF. DNA for the CDR3: TGTGCCAGCAGCTTTCAGGGTCCTAATGAAAAACTGTTTTTT.

V gene TRBV19 combines with J gene TRBJ1-5; D unresolved. The CDR3 is 15 amino acids. V was cut by 1 base and J by 1 base, with 8 bases left in between. CDR1 is LNHDA and CDR2 is SQIVND in the germline V gene (reference sequence). The CDR3 loop reads CASSIGGWSNQPQHF. For the CDR3, the DNA is TGTGCCAGTAGTATAGGAGGGTGGAGCAATCAGCCCCAGCATTTT. The complete variable domain, with remaining parts taken from reference TRBV19 and TRBJ1-5, reads DGGITQSPKYLFRKEGQNVTLSCEQNLNHDAMYWYRQDPGQGLRLIYYSQIVNDFQKGDIAEGYSVSREKKESFPLTVTSAQKNPTAFYLCASSIGGWSNQPQHFGDGTRLSIL.

In this sample, this clone turned up a few times. The J gene is TRBJ1-4, the V gene TRBV10-3; unclear D gene. Trimming took 6 bases from V and 4 from J, leaving 15 bases between them. Germline V lookup: CDR1 ENHRY, CDR2 SYGVKD. The CDR3 covers 15 residues. CDR3 nucleotide sequence: TGTGCCATCAGCGCCGACTCACAACTTAATGAAAAACTGTTTTTT. This sequence encodes CAISADSQLNEKLFF.

This chain joins TRBV5-1 and TRBJ2-7; D possibly corresponds to TRBD2 (5 bases). The CDR3 is 15 residues long. Trimming took 4 bases from V and 0 from J, leaving 14 bases between them. CDR1 and CDR2 (germline): SGHRS, YFSETQ. Written as DNA, the CDR3 is TGCGCCAGCAGCCTACTAGGAGGCAGCTCCTACGAGCAGTACTTC. Residues: CASSLLGGSSYEQYF.